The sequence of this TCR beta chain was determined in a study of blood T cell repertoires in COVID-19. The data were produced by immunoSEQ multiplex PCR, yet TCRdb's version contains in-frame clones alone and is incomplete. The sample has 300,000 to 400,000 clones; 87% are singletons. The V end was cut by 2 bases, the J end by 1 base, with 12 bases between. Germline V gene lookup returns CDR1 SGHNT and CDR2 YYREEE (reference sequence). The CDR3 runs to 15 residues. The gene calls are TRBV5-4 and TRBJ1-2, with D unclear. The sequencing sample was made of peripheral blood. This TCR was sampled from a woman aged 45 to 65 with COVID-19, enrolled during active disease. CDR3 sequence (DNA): TGTGCCAGCAGCTTTTCCCCAACGGGTAACTATGGCTACACCTTC. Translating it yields CASSFSPTGNYGYTF.